These T cell receptor beta chains were read from a single sample in a study of blood T cell repertoires in COVID-19. Using immunoSEQ multiplex PCR, the repertoire was profiled, and TCRdb retains in-frame clones only, with some absent. This sample has over 70,000 clones, with about 91% found just once. The sequenced material came from peripheral blood. The receptors were sampled from a human donor with active COVID-19. The donor label of this sample is uncertain. CDR3s include the opening cysteine and the closing phenylalanine or tryptophan. The order of the fields is V gene, J gene, CDR3 protein.

>TRBV5-4|TRBJ2-5
CASSLGGYAKETQYF
>TRBV5-5|TRBJ2-5
CASSLTTLQETQYF
>TRBV24-1|TRBJ2-3
CATSDFPGLLTDTQYF
>TRBV18|TRBJ2-5
CASSSSGTDKETQYF
>TRBV29-1|TRBJ2-1
CSVNEANWNEQFF
>TRBV27|TRBJ1-4
CASSLTGPNEKLFF
>TRBV19|TRBJ2-1
CASSPSGPDYEQFF
>TRBV27|TRBJ2-7
CASSSRTGGIPYEQYF
>TRBV19|TRBJ1-4
CASSSGQSNEKLFF
>TRBV4-1|TRBJ2-7
CASSQDPSHSYEQYF
>TRBV10-3|TRBJ2-7
CAITDNSGGYEQYF
>TRBV29-1|TRBJ2-3
CSVEDPPTGSITDTQYF
>TRBV28|TRBJ1-1
CASSRYRQGANTEAFF
>TRBV5-8|TRBJ1-1
CASSFGGPTEAFF
>TRBV15|TRBJ1-3
CATSRDFYSGNTIYF
>TRBV7-9|TRBJ1-2
CASSGTGDYGYTF
>TRBV11-2|TRBJ2-7
CASSLETRSYEQYF
>TRBV7-9|TRBJ1-2
CASSLYGSPIYGYTF
>TRBV4-3|TRBJ1-6
CASSPGTGNSYNSPLHF
>TRBV27|TRBJ2-4
CASSLAGGENIQYF
>TRBV29-1|TRBJ2-7
CSVGTGGEQYF
>TRBV19|TRBJ2-2
CASSGRGAGELFF